One sample yielded the 11 T cell receptor beta chains listed below, sequenced in a study of T-cell memory formation after mild COVID-19. TCRdb recomputed calls from the 5' RACE reads with MiXCR, one row per CDR3 protein. The table includes tens of thousands of distinct CDR3 sequences, less than 15% detected once. The sequencing sample was made of PBMCs or a T cell subset sorted from them (not recorded which). The receptors were sampled from a young man who had mild COVID-19 (a few samples of this study predate the infection). Cell type and time point are not known.

The genes are TRBV29-1 and TRBJ2-7; D may correspond to TRBD1 or TRBD2 (6 bases each). This CDR3 is built from 15 residues. The germline CDR1 and CDR2 sequences are SQVTM and ANQGSEA. The V end was cut by 4 bases, the J end by 1 base, with 17 bases between. The CDR3 DNA follows: TGCAGCGTTGGGGGTCCGGGGGACATTTCCTACGAGCAGTACTTC. It yields the protein CSVGGPGDISYEQYF.

This clonotype was recorded many times. The chain carries TRBV7-2 and TRBJ2-7; 10 nucleotides match TRBD1. Germline V gives CDR1 SGHTA, CDR2 FQGNSA. The V segment lost 4 bases and the J segment 3 bases; nucleotides outside the gene matches: 3. The CDR3 extends over 14 amino acids. The chain's CDR3 is CASSWTGGGYEQYF. Here the CDR3 DNA reads TGTGCCAGCAGCTGGACAGGGGGTGGCTACGAGCAGTACTTC. Combining the CDR3 with reference TRBV7-2 and TRBJ2-7 gives the whole variable domain GAGVSQSPSNKVTEKGKDVELRCDPISGHTALYWYRQSLGQGLEFLIYFQGNSAPDKSGLPSDRFSAERTGGSVSTLTIQRTQQEDSAVYLCASSWTGGGYEQYFGPGTRLTVT.

This clonotype is medium-sized in the sample. The V call is TRBV27, the J call TRBJ2-1; TRBD1 agrees at 7 bases. The J segment lost 10 bases and the V segment lost 0 bases, leaving 9 bases of the junction unmatched. Germline lookup yields CDR1 MNHEY and CDR2 SMNVEV (reference sequence). The CDR3 totals 15 residues. The CDR3 sequence: CASSLSGTERQEQFF. As DNA, the CDR3 is TGTGCCAGCAGTTTATCAGGGACAGAACGACAGGAGCAGTTCTTC.

The chain carries TRBV7-9 and TRBJ2-1, with 8 bases fitting TRBD2. Germline CDR1 SEHNR, CDR2 FQNEAQ (reference sequence). The CDR3 loop spans 15 amino acids. V shed 11 bases, J shed 2 bases, and the junction held 11 bases outside the gene matches. CDR3 amino acids: CAHENGGVAYNEQFF. CDR3 DNA: TGTGCCCACGAAAACGGGGGGGTGGCCTACAATGAGCAGTTCTTC.

The chain recombines TRBV6-6 with TRBJ2-1; maybe TRBD1 (5 bases). Germline CDR1 reads MNHNY; CDR2 reads SVGAGI (reference sequence). The CDR3 loop spans 13 amino acids. V dropped 2 bases and J dropped 8 bases, with 10 bases sitting between them. The CDR3 sequence is CASSYNQGDEQFF. CDR3 coding DNA: TGTGCCAGCAGTTACAACCAAGGGGATGAGCAGTTCTTC.

This chain uses TRBV7-8 with TRBJ2-3, with a possible D match to TRBD2 (6 bases). CDR3 length: 17 amino acids. V was clipped by 3 bases and J by 4 bases, with 20 bases between them. Germline values: CDR1 SGHVS, CDR2 FQNEAQ. The CDR3: CASSLADQNAGPDTQYF. The CDR3 bases are TGTGCCAGCAGCTTGGCCGATCAGAATGCGGGGCCAGATACGCAGTATTTT.

The gene calls are TRBV7-2 and TRBJ2-7; the match to TRBD1 covers 10 bases. The CDR3 spans 14 residues. V lost 5 bases, J lost 10 bases, and 11 bases stayed unmatched. Germline V gives CDR1 SGHTA, CDR2 FQGNSA. The CDR3 DNA reads as TGTGCCAGCAGCGCGACAGGGGGCCCCCTTGGACAGTACTTC. Protein: CASSATGGPLGQYF.

This clonotype was found a few times. The V gene is TRBV4-1, the J gene TRBJ2-6; D gene ambiguous. The CDR3 runs 14 residues. Germline-derived CDR1 and CDR2 are MGHRA and YSYEKL. Trimming shortened V by 3 bases and J by 0 bases, and 3 bases separated the two germline ends. In DNA form, the CDR3 reads TGCGCCAGCAGCCAGGTCTCTGGGGCCAACGTCCTGACTTTC. Translating gives CASSQVSGANVLTF.

A few counts support this clonotype. The chain is built from TRBV4-1 and TRBJ2-7, with D possibly matching TRBD1 (6 bases). The CDR3 totals 13 residues. Trimming left V 2 bases short and J 5 bases short, with 10 bases between. The germline CDR1 and CDR2 sequences are MGHRA and YSYEKL. The CDR3 loop reads CASSQLQGNEQYF. In DNA form, the CDR3 reads TGCGCCAGCAGCCAACTACAGGGAAACGAGCAGTACTTC.

This chain connects TRBV7-3 to TRBJ2-1; D is uncertain. This CDR3 contains 13 residues. Trimming left V 5 bases short and J 0 bases short, with 5 bases between. From germline, CDR1 is SGHTA and CDR2 FQGTGA. The CDR3 DNA reads TGTGCCAGCAGCCTCAGCTCCTACAATGAGCAGTTCTTC. Amino acids: CASSLSSYNEQFF.

DNA for the CDR3: TGTGCCAGCCGACTGGGACTAGCGGGGGCCCGGAGCACAGATACGCAGTATTTT. Amino acid sequence: CASRLGLAGARSTDTQYF. The chain recombines TRBV7-9 with TRBJ2-3; 14 bases are shared with TRBD2. CDR1 and CDR2 (germline): SEHNR, FQNEAQ (reference sequence). With 8 bases clipped from V and 0 bases from J, the junction kept 10 bases outside the gene matches. CDR3 length: 18 residues.